This T cell receptor beta chain is drawn from a study of blood T cell repertoires in COVID-19. Across the study: The samples span acute and convalescent COVID-19 from the United States, Italy and Spain.

Patients from Seattle were sampled longitudinally, starting during active infection. Libraries were prepared by immunoSEQ multiplex PCR; TCRdb keeps only in-frame clonotypes and omits some of them. The data contain roughly 200,000 clones, over 70% of them seen just once; the ten biggest clones take up about 7%. V was clipped by 5 bases and J by 0 bases, with 16 bases between them. This CDR3 region has 16 residues. Germline CDR1 reads KGHSH; CDR2 reads LQKENI. The clonotype comes from a middle-aged woman with COVID-19, enrolled during active disease. The chain carries TRBV18 and TRBJ1-1, with D tentatively TRBD1 (6 bases). Specimen: peripheral blood. The DNA for the CDR3 is TGTGCCAGCTCATCGGGGACTAGGGGGGTGAACACTGAAGCTTTCTTT. The encoded protein is CASSSGTRGVNTEAFF.